The 3 T cell receptor beta chains presented below share a single source sample, sequenced in a study of cytomegalovirus exposure and HLA in healthy donors. The primer mix had 60 Vbeta and 13 Jbeta primers. Assay used: immunoSEQ multiplex PCR; TCRdb lists only in-frame clones, some missing. The data contain about 190,000 clones, about 77% of them singletons. Material: PBMCs. These TCRs come from a young man in good health and CMV-seropositive.

The CDR3 spells CASSLEGVPGEKLFF. The CDR3 DNA follows: TGCGCCAGCAGCTTGGAGGGGGTCCCCGGTGAAAAACTGTTTTTT. The chain employs TRBV5-1 and TRBJ1-4, with D tentatively TRBD1 (6 bases). With 0 bases removed from V and 7 bases from J, the gap between germline ends came to 13 bases. The CDR3 totals 15 residues. Germline CDR1 and CDR2: SGHRS and YFSETQ. Full variable domain (outside the CDR3, taken from reference TRBV5-1 and TRBJ1-4): KAGVTQTPRYLIKTRGQQVTLSCSPISGHRSVSWYQQTPGQGLQFLFEYFSETQRNKGNFPGRFSGRQFSNSRSEMNVSTLELGDSALYLCASSLEGVPGEKLFFGSGTQLSVL.

This chain links TRBV30 with TRBJ2-3; 7 bases are shared with TRBD2. The CDR3 contains 14 residues. The V and J ends lost 4 bases and 6 bases, in that order; junction bases with no gene match: 10. Germline-derived CDR1 and CDR2 are GTSNPN and SVGIG (reference sequence). CDR3 protein: CAWNLAATLDTQYF. Here the CDR3 DNA reads TGTGCCTGGAACCTAGCGGCGACATTGGATACGCAGTATTTT.

This sequence joins TRBV6-5 and TRBJ2-3; D is unresolved. Germline CDR1 is MNHEY and CDR2 is SVGAGI. Trimming stripped 4 bases from V and 0 bases from J, with 11 bases between. This CDR3 has 15 amino acids. The CDR3 nucleotides are TGTGCCAGCAGTTTCAGACTGACGAGCACAGATACGCAGTATTTT. Protein: CASSFRLTSTDTQYF.